What follows are 13 T cell receptor beta chains derived from one specimen sequenced in a study of T cell responses to AZD1222 COVID-19 vaccine (dated by TCRdb to the early 2020s). The sample's time point label, decoded: baseline before first vaccination. What the treatment or condition label conveys for this sample: meningococcal conjugate vaccine given as trial control. The library was produced with the immunoSEQ multiplex PCR assay. What TCRdb holds here is the immuneACCESS table cut down to in-frame rearrangements. Part of the clones is not present; checked against another copy, under half of the missing clones reflect an unresolved V gene, and the others are unexplained. This sample is represented by some 95,000 clones; 85% to 90% of them were singletons. The ten largest clones add up to approximately 3% of the sample. The specimen was peripheral blood, collected on day 0 of MenACWY control vaccination. Receptors originate from an adult in good health.

The chain uses TRBV12-3 or TRBV12-4 and TRBJ1-2; possible D gene TRBD1, 5 bases. V was pared by 7 bases and J by 8 bases, with 17 bases between. The CDR3 totals 13 residues. CDR3 sequence reads: CASTPGGVWGYTF. CDR3 DNA sequence: TGTGCCAGCACCCCGGGGGGGGTCTGGGGCTACACCTTC.

The CDR3 sequence is CASSLALQGLNEKLFF. CDR3 nucleotide sequence: TGTGCCAGCAGCTTAGCGCTACAGGGGCTTAATGAAAAACTGTTTTTT. The chain uses TRBV7-6 and TRBJ1-4; 7 nucleotides agree with TRBD1. The J segment lost 4 bases and the V segment lost 0 bases, leaving 5 bases of the junction unmatched. Germline loops: CDR1 SGHVS, CDR2 FNYEAQ. The CDR3 is made up of 16 amino acids.

CDR3 in DNA: TGTGCCACCAGTGATTCCCGGAGGGCAGGGGGCAAGGTTGAGCAGTTCTTC. Amino acids: CATSDSRRAGGKVEQFF. V usage is TRBV24-1 and J usage is TRBJ2-1, with 8 bases aligning to TRBD1. In germline, CDR1 is KGHDR, CDR2 SFDVKD. The CDR3 spans 17 residues. The ends lost 2 bases at V and 9 bases at J; junction bases unmatched: 14.

V usage is TRBV7-6 and J usage is TRBJ1-6; D gene ambiguous. Germline V gives CDR1 SGHVS, CDR2 FNYEAQ. With 4 bases removed from V and 0 bases from J, the gap between germline ends came to 7 bases. The CDR3 is 15 amino acids. CDR3: CASSSQSSYNSPLHF. Here the CDR3 DNA reads TGTGCCAGCAGCTCGCAGAGCTCCTATAATTCACCCCTCCACTTT.

This clone was seen once. The V call is TRBV29-1, the J call TRBJ2-2; 9 bases line up with TRBD2. The CDR3 contains 15 residues. V was pared by 4 bases and J by 4 bases, with 7 bases of the junction left unmatched. Germline-derived CDR1 and CDR2 are SQVTM and ANQGSEA. The CDR3 DNA sequence: TGCAGCGTTGCGCGGGGGGGCCAAGGCACCGGGGAGCTGTTTTTT. Amino acids: CSVARGGQGTGELFF.

The chain is built from TRBV2 and TRBJ2-2; D uncertain. The CDR3 runs 14 residues. Germline CDR1 reads SNHLY; CDR2 reads FYNNEI. Trimming removed 6 bases from V and 5 bases from J, with 13 bases in between. In DNA, the CDR3 is TGTGCCAGCAGGGCCGGGCCTCTTACCGGGGAGCTGTTTTTT. The encoded protein is CASRAGPLTGELFF.

The chain is built from TRBV11-2 and TRBJ1-2, with D possibly TRBD1 on 5 matching bases. The CDR3 covers 15 residues. The germline V gene has CDR1 SGHAT and CDR2 FQNNGV. Trimming removed 1 base at V and 3 bases at J, with 12 bases between. CDR3: CASSLVNTGHYGYTF. The CDR3 DNA reads TGTGCCAGCAGCTTAGTCAACACAGGACACTATGGCTACACCTTC.

The chain employs TRBV4-3 and TRBJ1-5; D gene ambiguous. This CDR3 region has 15 residues. Germline lookup yields CDR1 LGHNA and CDR2 YSLEER. Trimming cost V 1 base and J 3 bases, with 10 bases left between them. For the CDR3, the DNA is TGCGCCAGCAGCCAAGGGCTGAACGACAATCAGCCCCAGCATTTT. Translation: CASSQGLNDNQPQHF.

This clone appeared a single time. The chain combines TRBV29-1 with TRBJ1-1; possibly TRBD1 for D (6 bases). Deletions cut 7 bases from V and 6 bases from J, with 18 bases between. The CDR3 has 13 residues. CDR1 SQVTM and CDR2 ANQGSEA come from the germline V gene. CDR3 amino acids: CSALSLGGSEAFF. The CDR3 coding sequence is TGCAGCGCACTCAGTCTTGGGGGCTCTGAAGCTTTCTTT.

The CDR3 protein is CASSLGTDSGNTIYF. DNA for the CDR3: TGTGCCAGCAGCCTAGGGACAGACTCTGGAAACACCATATATTTT. V and J are TRBV5-4 and TRBJ1-3; 7 bases match TRBD1. The CDR3 spans 15 residues. CDR1 is SGHNT, CDR2 YYREEE, per germline (reference sequence). With 4 bases clipped from V and 0 bases from J, the junction kept 4 bases outside the gene matches.

The chain has TRBV30 and TRBJ1-6, with D possibly being TRBD1 (5 bases). The CDR3 has 15 residues. Trimming removed 3 bases from V and 7 bases from J, with 16 bases in between. Looked up from germline, CDR1 is GTSNPN and CDR2 is SVGIG (reference sequence). CDR3 sequence: CAWRFHGTFNSPLHF. CDR3 DNA: TGTGCCTGGAGGTTCCACGGGACTTTCAATTCACCCCTCCACTTT.

This clone was recorded only once. The V gene is TRBV15, the J gene TRBJ2-3; TRBD2 aligns across 10 bases. Germline trimming cut 3 bases from V and 0 bases from J; bases unmatched to any gene: 3. The germline V gene encodes CDR1 LNHNV and CDR2 YYDKDF (reference sequence). The CDR3 length is 16 residues. CDR3 sequence: CATSSGTSVSTDTQYF. The CDR3 nucleotides are TGTGCCACCAGCAGCGGGACTAGCGTTAGCACAGATACGCAGTATTTT.

The chain has TRBV30 and TRBJ2-4; D unresolved. The germline V gene has CDR1 GTSNPN and CDR2 SVGIG (reference sequence). V lost 0 bases and J 7 bases, leaving 10 bases between the germline ends. This CDR3 has 13 amino acids. CDR3 residues: CAWSVMGKNIQYF. For the CDR3, the DNA is TGTGCCTGGAGTGTCATGGGGAAGAACATTCAGTACTTC.